A single sample is the source of the 17 T cell receptor beta chains below, sequenced in a study of regulatory T cells in long-lasting Graves disease. The time point was: newly diagnosed GD, antithyroid drugs for less than 3 months. There was RNA extracted from PBMCs, and the TCR library was made from it. Combining iRepertoire HTBI primers with Arm-PCR of CDR3 regions, the authors built TCR beta libraries. One entry per CDR3 protein results from TCRdb running MiXCR on the multiplex PCR reads. The table includes about 420,000 distinct CDR3 sequences, about 17% detected once. The same sample was also used in a study of T cells in Graves' hyperthyroidism and ophthalmopathy.

Sequencing used peripheral blood mononuclear cells (PBMCs), obtained at new diagnosis, from a patient treated with antithyroid drugs. Every receptor here comes from a young woman with Graves disease.

This clonotype was seen many times. This chain joins TRBV4-1 and TRBJ2-3; the match to TRBD1 covers 7 bases. From germline, CDR1 is MGHRA and CDR2 YSYEKL. The CDR3 is made up of 15 amino acids. The J segment lost 2 bases and the V segment lost 7 bases, leaving 9 bases of the junction unmatched. The DNA of the CDR3 is TGCGCCAGCAAGCCGACAGGGCCCGTCACAGATACGCAGTATTTT. It specifies CASKPTGPVTDTQYF.

The V gene is TRBV5-5, the J gene TRBJ1-2, with TRBD1 matching 7 bases. Looked up from germline, CDR1 is SGHKS and CDR2 is YYEKEE (reference sequence). The V gene end was trimmed by 3 bases and the J gene end by 11 bases; junction bases not matched to a gene: 16. The CDR3 covers 15 residues. The DNA for the CDR3 is TGTGCCAGCAGCTCGATCCGGGACAGAAGTATGAGGTACACCTTC. It is translated as CASSSIRDRSMRYTF.

Comments on this clonotype: This may stem from a read error, because a much larger clone lies one nucleotide away. This chain links TRBV6-1 with TRBJ2-3, with 7 bases lining up with TRBD2. Germline V gene lookup returns CDR1 MNHNS and CDR2 SASEGT. Unmatched junction bases numbered 16, after V lost 5 bases and J lost 14 bases. This CDR3 region has 14 residues. CDR3 protein: CASSPTSAPRPSYF. The CDR3 bases are TGTGCCAGCAGTCCCACTAGCGCCCCTCGTCCGTCGTATTTT.

This clonotype was seen a few times. The chain recombines TRBV6-9 with TRBJ1-2; D unclear. The CDR3 has 15 residues. Trimming stripped 3 bases from V and 1 base from J, with 12 bases between. Germline V gene data show CDR1 as MNHGY and CDR2 as SVAAGI. DNA of the CDR3: TGTGCCAGCAGTTACGGTCCAGGAAGTAACTATGGCTACACCTTC. Translated: CASSYGPGSNYGYTF.

The chain employs TRBV7-8 and TRBJ1-3, with unresolved D. This CDR3 has 15 amino acids. The germline gives CDR1 SGHVS, CDR2 FQNEAQ. V lost 1 base, J lost 1 base, and 8 bases lay in between. The CDR3 DNA is TGTGCCAGCAGCTTAGGAGCTTCTTCTGGAAACACCATATATTTT. This encodes CASSLGASSGNTIYF.

The chain is built from TRBV20-1 and TRBJ2-6; no reliable D call. CDR1 DFQATT and CDR2 SNEGSKA come from the germline V gene (reference sequence). This CDR3 region has 15 residues. Trimming shortened V by 0 bases and J by 2 bases, and 8 bases separated the two germline ends. This CDR3 is CSARDKFPGANVLTF. The DNA of the CDR3 is TGCAGTGCTAGAGATAAGTTCCCTGGGGCCAACGTCCTGACTTTC.

This clonotype was detected many times. The chain is built from TRBV28 and TRBJ2-3, with TRBD2 as a possible D gene (5 bases). Germline values: CDR1 MDHEN, CDR2 SYDVKM. Trimming left V 5 bases short and J 2 bases short, with 11 bases between. The CDR3 is 14 amino acids. The CDR3, as DNA: TGTGCCAGCAGTCTATCCGACTACACAGATACGCAGTATTTT. Its translation is CASSLSDYTDTQYF.

The chain joins TRBV11-3 to TRBJ2-1; 9 nucleotides agree with TRBD2. The CDR3 is 15 residues long. The V gene end was trimmed by 1 base and the J gene end by 6 bases; junction bases not matched to a gene: 4. Germline V gene lookup returns CDR1 SGHNT and CDR2 YENEEA. DNA of the CDR3: TGTGCCAGCAGCTTAGGGGGCGGGAGGGTCAATGAGCAGTTCTTC. This gives the protein CASSLGGGRVNEQFF.

The table lists this clonotype with a few counts. The chain couples TRBV7-8 to TRBJ1-5; tentatively, D is TRBD1 (5 bases). Trimming left V 1 base short and J 2 bases short, with 15 bases between. This CDR3 has 17 residues. CDR1 and CDR2 (germline): SGHVS, FQNEAQ. The CDR3 here is CASSLDSRVGRNQPQHF. As DNA, the CDR3 is TGTGCCAGCAGCTTAGATTCCAGGGTCGGGCGCAATCAGCCCCAGCATTTT.

This clonotype was observed at least ten times. Its ends do not fully match the called genes, so a read error is possible. This chain connects TRBV7-9 to TRBJ2-7, with D uncertain. Germline CDR1 SEHNR, CDR2 FQNEAQ (reference sequence). The CDR3 covers 12 residues. Written as DNA, the CDR3 is TGTGCCAGCAGCTTAGTAACCCCAGAGCAGAACTTC. Translation gives CASSLVTPEQNF.

This clonotype has a handful of counts. The V call is TRBV30, the J call TRBJ2-1, with TRBD2 matching 7 bases. The germline V gene encodes CDR1 GTSNPN and CDR2 SVGIG (reference sequence). J gave up 4 bases and V 2 bases, and 8 bases lay outside the gene matches. CDR3 length: 15 residues. Here the CDR3 DNA reads TGTGCCTGGAGTTGGCGGGAGAGGTTGTACAATGAGCAGTTCTTC. Its translation: CAWSWRERLYNEQFF.

The table lists this clonotype with a few counts. A far larger clone is one nucleotide away, so this likely arose from a read error. The genes are TRBV7-8 and TRBJ2-1, with a possible D match to TRBD1 (6 bases). Germline loops: CDR1 SGHVS, CDR2 FQNEAQ. This CDR3 spans 14 amino acids. V dropped 0 bases and J dropped 10 bases, with 13 bases sitting between them. The CDR3, as DNA: TGTGCCAGCAGCTTAGCGGCAGGGGCGGGCGAGCAGTTCTTC. Its translation is CASSLAAGAGEQFF.

This clonotype has ten or more counts. The chain recombines TRBV6-5 with TRBJ1-1; 8 nucleotides line up with TRBD1. V dropped 2 bases and J dropped 4; count of bases not matched to a gene: 15. From germline, CDR1 is MNHEY and CDR2 SVGAGI. The CDR3 has 18 amino acids. CDR3: CASSYTHTGGLLSTEAFF. The CDR3 nucleotides read TGTGCCAGCAGTTACACCCACACAGGGGGACTGCTATCCACTGAAGCTTTCTTT.

The genes are TRBV4-2 and TRBJ2-1; 7 bases map to TRBD1. CDR3 length: 14 residues. Per the germline V gene, CDR1 is LGHNA and CDR2 is YNFKEQ. Trimming took 4 bases from V and 2 from J; bases not matched to a gene: 2. CDR3 sequence reads: CASSRDSTYNEQFF. In nucleotides, the CDR3 is TGTGCCAGCAGCCGGGACAGTACCTACAATGAGCAGTTCTTC.

There are many counts of this clonotype. DNA for the CDR3: TGTGCCAGCAGGGGTGGACAGGGCAAAATAGGATACGAGCAGTACTTC. Residues: CASRGGQGKIGYEQYF. This sequence joins TRBV2 and TRBJ2-7; 8 bases line up with TRBD1. Germline values: CDR1 SNHLY, CDR2 FYNNEI. With 6 bases clipped from V and 4 bases from J, the junction kept 14 bases outside the gene matches. The CDR3 totals 16 residues.

This clonotype was seen many times. The V call is TRBV6-2 or TRBV6-3, the J call TRBJ1-2; D uncertain. The V end lost 0 bases, the J end lost 2 bases, and 10 bases lay between the germline ends. The CDR3 totals 15 residues. Germline V gives CDR1 MNHEY, CDR2 SVGEGT. The CDR3 loop is CASSYSTRQNYGYTF. Written as DNA, the CDR3 is TGTGCCAGCAGTTACTCGACGCGACAAAACTATGGCTACACCTTC.

The table lists this clonotype with a few counts. This sequence joins TRBV24-1 and TRBJ2-1; maybe TRBD2 (5 bases). In germline, CDR1 is KGHDR, CDR2 SFDVKD. The ends were cut back, 1 base at V and 0 bases at J, with 9 bases in the middle. This CDR3 is built from 16 residues. The CDR3 nucleotides are TGTGCCACCAGTGATTTAGCGGTTACCTCCTACAATGAGCAGTTCTTC. Its translation is CATSDLAVTSYNEQFF.